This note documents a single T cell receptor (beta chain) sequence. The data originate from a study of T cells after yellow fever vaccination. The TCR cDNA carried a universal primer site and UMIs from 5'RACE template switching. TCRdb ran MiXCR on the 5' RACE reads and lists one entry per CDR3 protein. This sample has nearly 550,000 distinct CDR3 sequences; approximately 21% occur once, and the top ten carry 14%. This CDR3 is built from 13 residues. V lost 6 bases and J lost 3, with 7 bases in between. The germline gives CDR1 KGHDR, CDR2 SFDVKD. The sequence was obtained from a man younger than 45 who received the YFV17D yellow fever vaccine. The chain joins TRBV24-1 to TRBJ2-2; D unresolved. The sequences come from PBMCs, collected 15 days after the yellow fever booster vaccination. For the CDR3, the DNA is TGTGCCACCAGTCGTTGGGACACCGGGGAGCTGTTTTTT. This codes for CATSRWDTGELFF.